This T cell receptor beta chain comes out of a study of control samples from healthy donors and cancer patients. Sequencing was performed with immunoSEQ multiplex PCR; in TCRdb, only in-frame clones are kept and a portion is missing. The sample lists 63,000 or so clones, approximately 89% occurring once. CDR1 SNHLY and CDR2 FYNNEI come from the germline V gene. The CDR3 extends over 15 amino acids. V lost 2 bases to trimming and J lost 3 bases, with 12 bases between them. This chain uses TRBV2 with TRBJ2-3, with D maybe TRBD2 (7 bases). This clonotype originated in a man in his 60s with colorectal cancer. The sequencing input was PBMCs. The DNA of the CDR3 is TGTGCCAGCAGTGAATTTAAGGGGGGGACAGATACGCAGTATTTT. This codes for CASSEFKGGTDTQYF.